This TCR beta chain originates from a study of T cells in Graves' hyperthyroidism and ophthalmopathy. Trimming pared 4 bases from V and 7 bases from J, leaving 14 bases between. Looked up from germline, CDR1 is SQVTM and CDR2 is ANQGSEA. This CDR3 is built from 12 residues. Whole-study results and caveats: Appearing also in blood were most of the thyroid clonotypes expanded above 0.001. Separating ophthalmopathy from stable hyperthyroidism was achieved by a 13 V-J model.

TCR beta CDR3 regions were amplified from RNA. HTBI primers were used for first-round RT-PCR of the TCR CDR3. Each CDR3 protein is one row after TCRdb ran MiXCR on the multiplex PCR reads. The repertoire includes 500,000 to 700,000 distinct CDR3 sequences, around 15% of them detected once, and 18% sits in the top ten. The table lists this clonotype with many counts. Its antigen is still unknown. Exclusion criteria comprised uncontrolled infection, other autoimmune disease, pregnancy or lactation. The V call is TRBV29-1, the J call TRBJ2-7; D not certain. Sequencing was done on a sample of blood. This TCR was sampled from a woman between 18 and 29 years old with Graves' hyperthyroidism. CDR3 in amino acids: CSVGGPYREQYF. The CDR3 region has the DNA TGCAGCGTTGGTGGCCCGTATAGGGAGCAGTACTTC.